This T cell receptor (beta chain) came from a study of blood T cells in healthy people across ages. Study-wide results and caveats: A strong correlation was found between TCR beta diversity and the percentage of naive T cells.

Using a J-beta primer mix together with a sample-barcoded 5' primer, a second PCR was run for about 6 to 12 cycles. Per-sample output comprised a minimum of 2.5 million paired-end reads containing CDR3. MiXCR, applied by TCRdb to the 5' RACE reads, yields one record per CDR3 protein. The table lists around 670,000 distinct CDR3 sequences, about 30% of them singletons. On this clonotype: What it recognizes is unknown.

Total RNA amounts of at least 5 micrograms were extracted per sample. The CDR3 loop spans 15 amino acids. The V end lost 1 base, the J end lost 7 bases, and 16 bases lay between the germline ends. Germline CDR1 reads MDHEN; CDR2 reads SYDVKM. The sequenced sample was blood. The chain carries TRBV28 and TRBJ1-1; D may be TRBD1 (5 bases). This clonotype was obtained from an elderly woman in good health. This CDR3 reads CASSLFSDRPNEAFF. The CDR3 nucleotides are TGTGCCAGCAGTTTATTCAGTGACAGACCTAATGAAGCTTTCTTT.